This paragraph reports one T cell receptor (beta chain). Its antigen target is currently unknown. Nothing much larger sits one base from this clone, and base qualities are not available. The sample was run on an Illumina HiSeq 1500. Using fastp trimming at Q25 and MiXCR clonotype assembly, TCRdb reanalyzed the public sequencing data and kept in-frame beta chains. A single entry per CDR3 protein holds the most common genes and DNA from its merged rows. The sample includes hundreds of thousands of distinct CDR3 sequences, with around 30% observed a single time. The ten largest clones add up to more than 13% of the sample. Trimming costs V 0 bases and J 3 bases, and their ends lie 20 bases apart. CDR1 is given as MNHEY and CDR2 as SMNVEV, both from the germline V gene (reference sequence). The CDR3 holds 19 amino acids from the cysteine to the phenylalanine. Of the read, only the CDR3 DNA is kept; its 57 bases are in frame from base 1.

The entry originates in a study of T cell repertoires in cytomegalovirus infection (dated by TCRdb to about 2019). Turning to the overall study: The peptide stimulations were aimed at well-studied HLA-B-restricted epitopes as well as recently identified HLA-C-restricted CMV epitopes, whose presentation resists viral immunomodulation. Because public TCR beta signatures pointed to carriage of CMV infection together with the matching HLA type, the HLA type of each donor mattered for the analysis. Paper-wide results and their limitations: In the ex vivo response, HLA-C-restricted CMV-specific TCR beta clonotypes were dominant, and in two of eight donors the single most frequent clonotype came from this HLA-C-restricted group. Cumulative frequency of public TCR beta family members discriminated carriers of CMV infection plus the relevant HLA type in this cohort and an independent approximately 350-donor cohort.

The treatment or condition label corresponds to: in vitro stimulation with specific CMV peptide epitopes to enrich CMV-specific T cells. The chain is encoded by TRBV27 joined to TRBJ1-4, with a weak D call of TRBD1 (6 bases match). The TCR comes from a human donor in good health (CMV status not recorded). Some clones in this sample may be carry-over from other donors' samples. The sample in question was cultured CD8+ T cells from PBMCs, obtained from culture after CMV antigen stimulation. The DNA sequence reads TGTGCCAGCAGTTTATCCCGGGCAGGGGTACTGCGGTCTAATGAAAAACTGTTTTTT. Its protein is CASSLSRAGVLRSNEKLFF. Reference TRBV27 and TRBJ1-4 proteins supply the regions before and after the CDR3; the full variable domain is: EAQVTQNPRYLITVTGKKLTVTCSQNMNHEYMSWYRQDPGLGLRQIYYSMNVEVTDKGDVPEGYKVSRKEKRNFPLILESPSPNQTSLYFCASSLSRAGVLRSNEKLFFGSGTQLSVL.